This T cell receptor beta chain was documented in a study of blood T cell repertoires in COVID-19. Study at large: Nucleic acid was either cDNA or gDNA, and it came from T cells, B-cell-depleted T cells, or PBMCs.

J lost 7 bases, V lost 4 bases, and 11 bases had no gene match. Germline V CDR1 and CDR2: LGHNA, YSLEER. This CDR3 spans 15 amino acids. TCRdb's copy holds only in-frame clones and misses some; the assay was immunoSEQ multiplex PCR. The sample has some 190,000 clones; 70% to 90% are singletons. The source material was peripheral blood. The TCR comes from a woman in her thirties or forties who had recovered from COVID-19. The chain has TRBV4-3 and TRBJ2-7; 9 positions match TRBD1. CDR3 sequence reads: CASSPQDRGDLEQYF. DNA for the CDR3: TGCGCCAGCAGCCCCCAGGACAGGGGAGACCTAGAGCAGTACTTC.